This paragraph reports one T cell receptor (beta chain). The sample belongs to a study of blood T cell repertoires in COVID-19. About the research overall: Acute-phase and convalescent COVID-19 samples originated in the United States, Italy and Spain. In each case, the material was cDNA or gDNA derived from T cells, B-cell-depleted T cells, or PBMCs.

In germline, CDR1 is SGHTA, CDR2 FQGTGA. This CDR3 region has 14 residues. V shed 4 bases and J shed 3 bases, with 9 bases lying between them. The table came from immunoSEQ multiplex PCR; TCRdb's copy has only in-frame clones and leaves some out. The table records over 100,000 clones, under 90% of them present only once. Sequences were obtained from peripheral blood. This TCR was sampled from a woman in her forties or fifties with acute or convalescent COVID-19. The chain joins TRBV7-3 to TRBJ2-2, with D perhaps matching TRBD2 (6 bases). The CDR3 here is CASSSRDYTGELFF. For the CDR3, the DNA is TGTGCCAGCAGCTCCCGGGACTACACCGGGGAGCTGTTTTTT.